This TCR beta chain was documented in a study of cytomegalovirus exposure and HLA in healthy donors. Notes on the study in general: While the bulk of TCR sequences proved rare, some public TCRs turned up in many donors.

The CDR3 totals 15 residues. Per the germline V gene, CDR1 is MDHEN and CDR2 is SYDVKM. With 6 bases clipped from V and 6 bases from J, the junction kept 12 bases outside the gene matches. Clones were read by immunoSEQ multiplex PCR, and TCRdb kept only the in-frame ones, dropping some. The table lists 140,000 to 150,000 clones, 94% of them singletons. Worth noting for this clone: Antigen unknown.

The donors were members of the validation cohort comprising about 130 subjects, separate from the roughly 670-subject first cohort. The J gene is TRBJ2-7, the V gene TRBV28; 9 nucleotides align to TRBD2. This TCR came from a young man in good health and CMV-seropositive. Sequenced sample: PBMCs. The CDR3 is CASSLPGLAVREQYF. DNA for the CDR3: TGTGCCAGCAGCCTACCGGGACTAGCAGTTCGCGAGCAGTACTTC.